This T cell receptor (beta chain) was profiled in a study of T cell responses to AZD1222 COVID-19 vaccine. The overall study: Second-dose intervals near 4 or 12 weeks were combined. Study observations and caveats: Mapped onto spike, vaccine-associated CD4 TCRs spanned it and were dominant at 160-218 and 743-854. Compared with day 0, the breadth and depth of the Spike-specific TCR repertoire rose significantly after two doses of AZD1222.

On this clone itself: What it recognizes is unknown.

Here immunoSEQ multiplex PCR was the method, and the copy in TCRdb shows in-frame clones only, minus some. Of approximately 200,000 clones detected, 90% to 95% appear once; the ten largest clones hold roughly 9.8%. The V gene end was trimmed by 7 bases and the J gene end by 8 bases; junction bases not matched to a gene: 6. CDR3 size: 11 residues. Germline loops: CDR1 SQVTM, CDR2 ANQGSEA. The receptor was derived from an adult in good health. The J gene is TRBJ1-2, the V gene TRBV29-1, with 8 bases fitting TRBD1. The material sequenced was peripheral blood, taken on day 0 of AZD1222 vaccination. Here the CDR3 DNA reads TGCAGCGAGGGGACAGGCAAAGGCTACACCTTC. Protein: CSEGTGKGYTF. Full variable domain (remainder filled in from reference TRBV29-1 and TRBJ1-2): SAVISQKPSRDICQRGTSLTIQCQVDSQVTMMFWYRQQPGQSLTLIATANQGSEATYESGFVIDKFPISRPNLTFSTLTVSNMSPEDSSIYLCSEGTGKGYTFGSGTRLTVV.